The 25 T cell receptor beta chains given below trace back to one sample, sequenced in a study of shared clonotypes between healthy human individuals. Produced via immunoSEQ multiplex PCR; TCRdb's table is partial and in-frame only. The sample holds 550,000 to 600,000 clones; roughly four fifths are singletons and the top ten take 12%. The sequenced sample was PBMCs. These receptors were taken from a woman in her forties in good health. Some clones in this sample may be carry-over from other donors' samples.

Regarding this clone: The CDR3 ends on some other residue instead of the conserved phenylalanine or tryptophan, so this is likely a read error. The rearrangement links TRBV11-2 to TRBJ1-2, with no clear D. V was trimmed by 5 bases and J by 3 bases, leaving 13 bases between them. Germline V gene lookup returns CDR1 SGHAT and CDR2 FQNNGV. The CDR3 runs to 14 residues. The CDR3 here is CASSALRGHYGYTL. The CDR3 region has the DNA TGTGCCAGCAGCGCCCTCAGAGGGCACTATGGCTACACCCTC.

The chain uses TRBV2 and TRBJ1-2; possible D gene TRBD1, 5 bases. This CDR3 has 15 amino acids. From germline, CDR1 is SNHLY and CDR2 FYNNEI. The ends were cut back, 6 bases at V and 4 bases at J, with 18 bases in the middle. The CDR3 region has the DNA TGTGCCAGCAGGGGGGGAGGGAAAAATTTCTATGGCTACACCTTC. Encoded protein: CASRGGGKNFYGYTF.

The chain uses TRBV4-1 and TRBJ2-2; 10 bases align to TRBD1. The CDR3 contains 15 residues. J gave up 7 bases and V 4 bases, and 6 bases lay outside the gene matches. Germline CDR1 and CDR2: MGHRA and YSYEKL. CDR3 sequence reads: CASSPRQGAVGELFF. The CDR3 nucleotides read TGCGCCAGCAGCCCAAGACAGGGGGCCGTCGGGGAGCTGTTTTTT.

This rearrangement joins TRBV7-8 to TRBJ1-4; D unresolved. CDR1 SGHVS and CDR2 FQNEAQ come from the germline V gene. The CDR3 is 15 amino acids. The V and J ends lost 0 bases and 8 bases respectively, with 13 bases between them. CDR3 coding DNA: TGTGCCAGCAGCTTAGCCCCCACCCTAACCGAAAAACTGTTTTTT. This gives the protein CASSLAPTLTEKLFF.

The gene calls are TRBV7-3 and TRBJ2-1; D gene ambiguous. Trimming pared 0 bases from V and 12 bases from J, leaving 9 bases between. The CDR3 is 12 amino acids. Germline CDR1 is SGHTA and CDR2 is FQGTGA. For the CDR3, the DNA is TGTGCCAGCAGCTTAACGGGATCGGTGCAGTTCTTC. This gives the protein CASSLTGSVQFF.

The rearrangement uses TRBV19 and TRBJ2-2; maybe TRBD1 (5 bases). CDR1 is LNHDA, CDR2 SQIVND, per germline (reference sequence). V lost 11 bases and J lost 2, with 15 bases in between. The CDR3 contains 14 residues. The CDR3 DNA reads TGTGCCCACATCATGGGGCTTAACACCGGGGAGCTGTTTTTT. Translation: CAHIMGLNTGELFF.

The chain joins TRBV30 to TRBJ2-7; TRBD1 matches 8 bases. The germline CDR1 and CDR2 sequences are GTSNPN and SVGIG (reference sequence). J lost 2 bases, V lost 2 bases, and 5 bases had no gene match. The CDR3 has 14 residues. The CDR3 protein is CAWSQGAPTYEQYF. The CDR3 DNA follows: TGTGCCTGGAGTCAGGGGGCCCCTACCTACGAGCAGTACTTC.

This clone was picked up one time. The DNA for the CDR3 is TGTGCCAGCAGCTTGGGTGGGGGGACCCGGACAGATACGCAGTATTTT. Its translation is CASSLGGGTRTDTQYF. V gene TRBV5-5 combines with J gene TRBJ2-3, with D perhaps matching TRBD2 (6 bases). The CDR3 covers 16 residues. Trimming shortened V by 0 bases and J by 3 bases, and 14 bases separated the two germline ends. The V gene's germline CDR1 is SGHKS and CDR2 YYEKEE (reference sequence).

V is TRBV9 and J is TRBJ2-5; maybe TRBD1 (6 bases). CDR3 length: 13 amino acids. The germline V gene has CDR1 SGDLS and CDR2 YYNGEE. V lost 3 bases, J lost 5 bases, and 11 bases lay in between. In DNA form, the CDR3 reads TGTGCCAGCAGCGCGGGACACCGGGAGACCCAGTACTTC. It codes for CASSAGHRETQYF.

The chain joins TRBV9 to TRBJ1-3; the D is unclear. Trimming left V 6 bases short and J 0 bases short, with 7 bases between. CDR1 SGDLS and CDR2 YYNGEE come from the germline V gene. The CDR3 totals 13 residues. The DNA of the CDR3 is TGTGCCAGCACCGGGAACTCTGGAAACACCATATATTTT. It encodes CASTGNSGNTIYF.

The rearrangement joins TRBV10-3 to TRBJ2-7, with D perhaps TRBD1 (5 bases). The CDR3 runs to 16 residues. V shed 2 bases and J shed 3 bases, with 17 bases lying between them. CDR1 and CDR2 from the germline V gene are ENHRY and SYGVKD. CDR3 protein: CAISEGRVTLYYEQYF. CDR3 DNA sequence: TGTGCCATCAGTGAGGGCAGGGTAACCCTTTACTACGAGCAGTACTTC.

The J gene is TRBJ2-7, the V gene TRBV28, with 9 bases that match TRBD1. The V segment lost 6 bases and the J segment 6 bases; nucleotides outside the gene matches: 9. Looked up from germline, CDR1 is MDHEN and CDR2 is SYDVKM. CDR3 size: 14 residues. DNA of the CDR3: TGTGCCAGCAGGGGTTTGTGGGACAGGGCCGAGCAGTACTTC. This gives the protein CASRGLWDRAEQYF.

This sequence joins TRBV29-1 and TRBJ1-1; no clear D gene. V lost 7 bases, J lost 8 bases, and 11 bases lay in between. The CDR3 is 10 residues long. Germline CDR1 is SQVTM and CDR2 is ANQGSEA. CDR3 in DNA: TGCAGCGCTGGCGTGTTGGAAGCTTTCTTT. This encodes CSAGVLEAFF.

The chain links TRBV2 to TRBJ2-4; D unresolved. The ends were cut back, 2 bases at V and 7 bases at J, with 0 bases in the middle. Germline assignment: CDR1 SNHLY and CDR2 FYNNEI. The length of the CDR3 is 10 residues. CDR3 in amino acids: CASSENIQYF. In DNA, the CDR3 is TGTGCCAGCAGTGAAAACATTCAGTACTTC. The full variable domain, rest sourced from reference TRBV2 and TRBJ2-4, is EPEVTQTPSHQVTQMGQEVILRCVPISNHLYFYWYRQILGQKVEFLVSFYNNEISEKSEIFDDQFSVERPDGSNFTLKIRSTKLEDSAMYFCASSENIQYFGAGTRLSVL.

The rearrangement uses TRBV9 and TRBJ2-7; TRBD2 aligns across 7 bases. Germline lookup yields CDR1 SGDLS and CDR2 YYNGEE. This CDR3 contains 14 residues. Trimming at V came to 4 bases and at J to 2 bases, leaving 6 bases not matched to a gene. Here the CDR3 DNA reads TGTGCCAGCAGCTTATCTAGCGGACCCTACGAGCAGTACTTC. Translated: CASSLSSGPYEQYF. The entire variable domain, with the rest obtained from reference TRBV9 and TRBJ2-7, is as follows: DSGVTQTPKHLITATGQRVTLRCSPRSGDLSVYWYQQSLDQGLQFLIQYYNGEERAKGNILERFSAQQFPDLHSELNLSSLELGDSALYFCASSLSSGPYEQYFGPGTRLTVT.

This rearrangement joins TRBV7-9 to TRBJ1-3; no clear D. Trimming pared 4 bases from V and 7 bases from J, leaving 14 bases between. The CDR3 extends over 14 amino acids. CDR1 is SEHNR, CDR2 FQNEAQ, per germline (reference sequence). CDR3 sequence (DNA): TGTGCCAGCAGCTCCTGGACGGGTCGGAACACCATATATTTT. The encoded protein is CASSSWTGRNTIYF. The full variable domain, completed using reference TRBV7-9 and TRBJ1-3, is DTGVSQNPRHKITKRGQNVTFRCDPISEHNRLYWYRQTLGQGPEFLTYFQNEAQLEKSRLLSDRFSAERPKGSFSTLEIQRTEQGDSAMYLCASSSWTGRNTIYFGEGSWLTVV.

A note on this clone: This sample also contains other DNA sequences that code for the same CDR3. This rearrangement joins TRBV2 to TRBJ2-2; D might be TRBD1 or TRBD2, each matching 6 bases. CDR1 is SNHLY and CDR2 is FYNNEI in the germline V gene. The CDR3 has 13 amino acids. Deletions cut 3 bases from V and 6 bases from J, with 8 bases between. The CDR3 sequence is CASSEEGAGELFF. CDR3 nucleotides: TGTGCCAGCAGTGAGGAGGGGGCCGGGGAGCTGTTTTTT.

This clone was detected once. V gene TRBV18 combines with J gene TRBJ1-2, with 8 bases fitting TRBD1. V trimming: 4 bases; J trimming: 4 bases; junction bases outside the gene matches: 5. CDR3 length: 14 amino acids. The germline V gene has CDR1 KGHSH and CDR2 LQKENI. This chain's CDR3 is CASSQGQGSYGYTF. For the CDR3, the DNA is TGTGCCAGCTCACAAGGACAGGGCTCCTATGGCTACACCTTC.

On this clone: This could be a read error, since a much larger clone is one nucleotide away. The V and J genes are TRBV7-6 and TRBJ2-1; the D call may be TRBD1 or TRBD2 (5 bases each). V lost 0 bases, J lost 2 bases, and 5 bases lay in between. This CDR3 is built from 14 residues. Germline CDR1 and CDR2: SGHVS and FNYEAQ. The CDR3 here is CASSLAGPYNEQFF. The CDR3 DNA reads as TGTGCCAGCAGCTTAGCGGGACCCTACAATGAGCAGTTCTTC.

This chain connects TRBV5-1 to TRBJ2-1, with 15 positions matching TRBD2. Germline CDR1 reads SGHRS; CDR2 reads YFSETQ. The CDR3 is 17 amino acids. J lost 7 bases, V lost 5 bases, and 10 bases had no gene match. The CDR3 DNA follows: TGCGCCAGCAGGAATGGACTAGCGGGAGGGGTGCGTAATGAGCAGTTCTTC. It codes for CASRNGLAGGVRNEQFF. The full variable domain, rest sourced from reference TRBV5-1 and TRBJ2-1, is KAGVTQTPRYLIKTRGQQVTLSCSPISGHRSVSWYQQTPGQGLQFLFEYFSETQRNKGNFPGRFSGRQFSNSRSEMNVSTLELGDSALYLCASRNGLAGGVRNEQFFGPGTRLTVL.

This clone occurred once. This sequence joins TRBV30 and TRBJ2-5, with 7 bases lining up with TRBD1. Germline assignment: CDR1 GTSNPN and CDR2 SVGIG (reference sequence). J lost 0 bases, V lost 2 bases, and 6 bases had no gene match. The CDR3 runs to 15 residues. The CDR3 bases are TGTGCCTGGAGTCTTCTGACAGGGCACCAAGAGACCCAGTACTTC. It is translated as CAWSLLTGHQETQYF. The complete variable domain, with remaining parts taken from reference TRBV30 and TRBJ2-5, reads SQTIHQWPATLVQPVGSPLSLECTVEGTSNPNLYWYRQAAGRGLQLLFYSVGIGQISSEVPQNLSASRPQDRQFILSSKKLLLSDSGFYLCAWSLLTGHQETQYFGPGTRLLVL.

This chain connects TRBV6-5 to TRBJ1-5; D is uncertain. The V end was cut by 0 bases, the J end by 5 bases, with 5 bases between. CDR1 MNHEY and CDR2 SVGAGI come from the germline V gene. This CDR3 region has 13 residues. The CDR3 DNA is TGTGCCAGCAGTTACTCGAGAGATCAGCCCCAGCATTTT. Amino acid sequence: CASSYSRDQPQHF.

The chain is built from TRBV5-6 and TRBJ2-1; 10 bases fit TRBD2. Germline V gene data show CDR1 as SGHDT and CDR2 as YYEEEE. This CDR3 has 13 residues. The V and J ends lost 4 bases and 14 bases, in that order; junction bases with no gene match: 9. CDR3 nucleotides: TGTGCCAGCAGCCGAACCGGGACTAGCGTGGAGTTCTTC. It codes for CASSRTGTSVEFF.

V gene TRBV7-2 combines with J gene TRBJ2-7, with TRBD2 as a possible D gene (5 bases). This CDR3 is built from 13 residues. With 5 bases removed from V and 3 bases from J, the gap between germline ends came to 11 bases. Germline CDR1 SGHTA, CDR2 FQGNSA. Here the CDR3 DNA reads TGTGCCAGCAGCCAAGGTGGACTCTACGAGCAGTACTTC. This sequence encodes CASSQGGLYEQYF.

The chain is built from TRBV18 and TRBJ2-7; TRBD1 matches 8 bases. Germline V gives CDR1 KGHSH, CDR2 LQKENI. This CDR3 region has 15 residues. V was pared by 3 bases and J by 4 bases, with 8 bases of the junction left unmatched. The CDR3 region has the DNA TGTGCCAGCTCACCTGGGACAGGAGACCAATACGAGCAGTACTTC. This gives the protein CASSPGTGDQYEQYF.